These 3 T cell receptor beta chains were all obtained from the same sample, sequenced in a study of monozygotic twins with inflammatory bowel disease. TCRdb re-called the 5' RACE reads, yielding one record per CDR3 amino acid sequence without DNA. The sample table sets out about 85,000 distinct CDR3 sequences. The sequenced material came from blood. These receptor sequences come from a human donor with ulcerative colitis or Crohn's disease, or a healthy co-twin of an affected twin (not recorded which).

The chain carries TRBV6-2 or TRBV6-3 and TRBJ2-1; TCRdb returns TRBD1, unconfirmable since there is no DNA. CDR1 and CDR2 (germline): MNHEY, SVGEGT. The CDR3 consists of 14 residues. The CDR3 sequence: CASSYHETGGLQFF.

CDR3 residues: CASSQDLNMNTEAFF. The chain recombines TRBV4-2 with TRBJ1-1. Germline V CDR1 and CDR2: LGHNA, YNFKEQ. The CDR3 runs to 15 residues.

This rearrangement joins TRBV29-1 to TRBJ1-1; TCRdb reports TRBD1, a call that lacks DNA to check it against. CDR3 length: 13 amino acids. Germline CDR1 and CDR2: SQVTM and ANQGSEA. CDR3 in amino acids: CSVEEQGLFEAFF.